The entry below gives a single T cell receptor (beta chain) sequence along with its context. The antigen it recognizes is unknown. No base quality values were provided; no much bigger clone lies one nucleotide off. This sample was included in a study of blood T cell repertoires in COVID-19 (dated by TCRdb to the early 2020s). Looking at the study overall: Samples covering the acute and convalescent phases of COVID-19 were provided by collaborators in the United States, Italy and Spain. The material from the prospective study consisted of cDNA or gDNA derived from T cells, B-cell-depleted T cells, or PBMCs. The dataset comprised deeply sampled blood TCRbeta repertoires from subjects exposed to, actively infected with, or recovered from COVID-19. The repertoires were released in a freely available public database meant as a resource for research on the immune response to SARS-CoV-2. Samples came from the ongoing ImmuneRACE study (first 160 participants) plus 1,254 subjects from 6 global collaborators. Nearly every sample came with metadata listing a de-identified subject ID, COVID-19 status, age in years and sex. HLA class I and class II types, where available, came from metadata supplied by the sample provider rather than from assay-based typing. Here is what the overall study found, with its caveats: The quantity of clinical and demographic metadata differed by source and by participant and was supplied without curation.

CDR1 SGHTA and CDR2 FQGNSA were looked up in the germline V gene. V drops 5 bases and J drops 9 bases, leaving 14 bases in between. Including the terminal cysteine and phenylalanine, the CDR3 comprises 14 residues. Just CDR3 DNA is preserved here, 42 bases in frame from base 1. The collaborating institutions used their own protocols to collect whole blood in K2EDTA tubes. For TCRbeta analysis, collaborators shipped samples as frozen whole blood, isolated PBMCs, or DNA extracted from either of those sample types. The immunoSEQ Assay, a bias-controlled multiplex PCR, was used to amplify TCRbeta CDR3 regions from genomic DNA. Under the source paper's analysis protocol: Within the assay, amplification of reference gene primers was used to estimate how many nucleated cells each sample contained. To quantify the absolute abundance of each unique TCRbeta CDR3 rearrangement, sequence reads were collapsed and filtered. For each sample, productive Simpson clonality was calculated as the square root of Simpson's diversity index across productive rearrangements. TCRdb holds this immuneACCESS table with in-frame rearrangements only. Some clones are missing; in checked studies, unresolved V genes explain under half, and the rest has no known cause. That table is the source of V, J and clone size, and D and trimming were worked out from the DNA. The sample table holds fewer than 100,000 clones, of which about 81% were seen once. The ten top clones hold approximately 25% of the sample.

This clonotype was sampled from an older man with acute or convalescent COVID-19. The sequencing input was peripheral blood. The chain couples TRBV7-2 to TRBJ1-6, with TRBD1 as a weak D call on 6 bases. The CDR3 reads as follows: CASSLDRLPSPLHF. The base sequence is TGTGCCAGCAGCCTCGACAGGCTCCCTTCACCCCTCCACTTT.